One TCR beta chain is described in this entry. This clonotype was seen many times. What this receptor recognizes is not known. Within one base of it there is no much larger clone, and no base qualities were kept. The data were obtained in a study of regulatory T cells in long-lasting Graves disease (dated by TCRdb to 2020 to 2023). Looking at the study overall: In the newly diagnosed Graves' disease group, patients had been taking antithyroid drugs for less than 3 months. Patients with persistent Graves' disease were compared with patients with newly diagnosed Graves' disease using TCR sequencing and RNA sequencing of peripheral blood. The study took place in China and was registered as a clinical trial. A total of roughly 33 samples underwent TCR sequencing: 13 from persistent and around 20 from newly diagnosed Graves' disease patients. Overall study outcomes, separate from this receptor: Compared with newly diagnosed patients, patients with persistent Graves' disease had lower TCR Shannon entropy and fewer highly expanded clones, which suggests clonal expansion. Only the TCR beta chain was sequenced and analyzed. A larger number of public clonotypes was shared among persistent patients (fewer than 3,000) than among newly diagnosed patients (roughly 970). Persistent disease showed preferential use of TRBV28, TRBJ1-2 and TRBJ2-5, whereas newly diagnosed disease favored TRBV20-1 and TRBJ2-1. The study examined only peripheral blood because the primary lesion, thyroid tissue, could not be accessed. The authors noted that the small sample size was a limitation that may lower accuracy.

The CDR1 and CDR2 encoded by the germline V gene are MDHEN and SYDVKM. The CDR3 numbers 16 residues from cysteine through phenylalanine. CDR3 DNA is the only sequence kept; it has 48 bases, read in frame from the first base. Ends trimmed: V by 6 bases, J by 2 bases; bases unmatched to a gene: 10. The method behind the library was multiplex PCR. Instrument on record: Illumina HiSeq 4000. CDR3 regions were amplified by Arm-PCR with iRepertoire HTBI primers to construct TCR beta libraries. Before sequencing, the PCR products went through gel purification. The paper's data handling went like this. A total of some 65 TRBV and some 15 TRBJ segments were identified across samples and were used for gene usage analysis of CDR3 amino acid clonotypes. COPE and FqMerger were used to merge filtered high-quality paired reads into contigs. BLAST was used to align contigs to IMGT TRBV, TRBD and TRBJ reference genes, with CDR3 defined following IMGT. Any clonotype with a frequency above 0.1% was classified as a highly expanded clone. Shannon entropy was used to measure repertoire diversity, and the Gini coefficient was used to measure V-J evenness. A clonotype found in more than one individual was treated as public. TCRdb trimmed public reads at Q25 via fastp, called clones via MiXCR and kept in-frame beta chains. Rows merge per CDR3 protein into single entries with the most common DNA and genes. TCRdb's processing, not the authors', yielded these V and J calls. For this sample the table gives about 440,000 distinct CDR3 sequences, of which about 15% were detected only once. The ten largest clones add up to about 25% of the sample.

This sample's time point label indicates: newly diagnosed GD, antithyroid drugs for less than 3 months. For both TCR sequencing and RNA sequencing, RNA was extracted from PBMCs using TRIzol. The diagnosis of Graves' disease followed American Thyroid Association guidelines. Recruitment of patients was carried out at an endocrinology department in Xi'an, China. Each patient gave approximately 10 milliliters of peripheral blood, collected in an EDTA anticoagulant tube. Ficoll Paque Plus density gradient separation was used to isolate PBMCs, and no further T cell sorting was performed. An Agilent 2100 Bioanalyzer and agarose gel were used to check RNA quality, and a NanoDrop 2000 was used to measure RNA concentration. In addition, the sample was reused for a study of T cells in Graves' hyperthyroidism and ophthalmopathy. The second study, in turn, reports: Stable Graves' hyperthyroidism was defined as no progression to ophthalmopathy during 18 months of follow-up. Hyperthyroidism patients were newly diagnosed, had a disease duration of under 2 months, and were aged 18 to 65 years. Any patient with an uncontrolled infection, another autoimmune disease, pregnancy or lactation was excluded. Clinical symptoms, serum thyroxine and TRAb, thyroid ultrasound, and orbital computed tomography formed the basis for the diagnoses. The first round of RT-PCR for the TCR CDR3 was performed with the HTBI primer set and the Qiagen OneStep RT-PCR kit. Most expanded thyroid clonotypes (frequency above 0.001) were also detected in blood, a finding suggesting that blood repertoires may reflect thyroid immune responses. Ophthalmopathy was separated from stable hyperthyroidism by a 13 V-J signature model, with approximately 89% sensitivity and roughly 81% specificity obtained in cross-validation and 80%/75% obtained in testing. In validation, progression to ophthalmopathy was predicted by the model with 55% to 71% sensitivity and 72% to 85% specificity, a median of around 6.5 months before onset. To identify TCR V-J signatures that set the groups apart, the researchers used a discovery cohort of more than 95 patients, made up of 40 to 45 with Graves' ophthalmopathy and some 60 with stable Graves' hyperthyroidism. Prospective prediction of ophthalmopathy was tested in an independent validation cohort of approximately 19 hyperthyroidism patients and 15 to 17 patients who later progressed to ophthalmopathy. The 95 to 100 discovery patients were randomly divided into training and test sets at a 7:3 ratio. In addition, the study compared T-cell repertoires in thyroid tissue and in blood from five or six Graves' hyperthyroidism patients. Once sampling was done, hyperthyroidism patients were given methimazole at a starting dose of 30 mg daily, whereas ophthalmopathy patients were given high-dose intravenous methylprednisolone. The libraries were constructed in a second round of multiplex PCR and then size-selected and purified. Paired-end sequencing of the libraries was performed with 100 bp reads on an Illumina HiSeq2000. Raw data were processed with SOAPnuke, discarding reads with adapters, uncalled bases, mean Phred below 15, or no exact constant-primer or identifier match. High-quality paired reads were merged with COPE v1.2.5, and unique nucleotide sequences were defined as clonotypes. Clonotypes were aligned to IMGT TRBV, TRBD and TRBJ reference segments using MiTCR v1.1. Analysis was restricted to V-J combinations with a frequency above 0.0001, which covered 98% to 99.2% of repertoires. A TCS score was defined as the ratio of F50 (clonal expansion) to E x V (chaos), with BLOSUM62-based TCRdist applied between CDR3 peptides within each V-J. Welch's t-statistics and random forest reduced roughly 500 V-J features to 10 to 15, which were used in a naive Bayes classifier (R e1071). No statistical method was used to set the sample size in advance, and investigators knew the group allocation. According to the paper, TCR Vbeta CDR3 sequencing was carried out on 135 peripheral blood samples, which came from 40 to 45 ophthalmopathy, 80 or so hyperthyroidism and approximately 17 progressor patients.

Sequences were derived from peripheral blood mononuclear cells (PBMCs), sampled at new diagnosis, from a patient treated with antithyroid drugs. This receptor chain uses TRBV28 and TRBJ2-1; 7 central nucleotides agree with TRBD1. This receptor was identified in a woman under 30 with Graves disease. Donor details come from another sample of the same person, matched by shared clones. The sequenced DNA is TGTGCCAGCAGCAAACAGGGGCCAAACCCCTACAATGAGCAGTTCTTC. Translated, it gives CASSKQGPNPYNEQFF.